This entry concerns a single T cell receptor (beta chain). Its matching antigen is unknown. Clones were sequenced by immunoSEQ multiplex PCR, and TCRdb holds only the in-frame ones, with some missing. The profile shows almost 95,000 clones, 85% of them singletons. The J segment lost 10 bases and the V segment lost 5 bases, leaving 10 bases of the junction unmatched. The CDR3 runs 15 residues. Germline CDR1 is MNHEY and CDR2 is SMNVEV (reference sequence). Investigators merged groups given second doses at roughly 4 or roughly 12 weeks. This sample stems from a study of T cell responses to AZD1222 COVID-19 vaccine. Study outcomes and limitations: Dominant CD4 TCR responses targeted spike regions 160-218 and 743-854. Close to half of all spike-specific TCRs reportedly target regions of the variants that are unmutated. White British donors predominated, females outnumbered males, and clonal diversity was possibly underestimated.

J is TRBJ1-6 and V is TRBV27; 8 nucleotides align to TRBD1. The sample consisted of peripheral blood, taken 28 days after the second AZD1222 dose. This TCR derives from an adult who received the AZD1222 COVID-19 vaccine. The CDR3 is CASSPWGQVLSPLHF. The CDR3 DNA follows: TGTGCCAGCAGTCCCTGGGGACAGGTTCTCTCACCCCTCCACTTT.